The source of this TCR beta chain is a study of blood T cell repertoires in COVID-19. The CDR3 consists of 13 residues. Germline values: CDR1 MNHEY, CDR2 SMNVEV (reference sequence). The V gene lost 6 bases and the J gene lost 0 bases, with 6 bases spanning the gap. Assay: immunoSEQ multiplex PCR; the TCRdb copy retains only in-frame clones and omits some. Of roughly 450,000 clones detected, 90% appear once; the ten largest clones hold less than 0.75%. This TCR was recovered from a man younger than 35 who had recovered from COVID-19. The V and J genes are TRBV27 and TRBJ1-3, with D unresolved. The sample taken for sequencing was PBMCs or T cells enriched from blood (not recorded which). The CDR3 sequence: CASSYGSGNTIYF. The CDR3 region has the DNA TGTGCCAGCAGCTACGGCTCTGGAAACACCATATATTTT.